Listed here are 9 T cell receptor beta chains from one sample, sequenced in a study of blood T cell repertoires in COVID-19. The method was immunoSEQ multiplex PCR; TCRdb's version includes in-frame clones alone and lacks a portion of them. Seen here are approximately 190,000 clones, under 85% observed once, and the top ten hold 5.5% to 7.5%. The sequencing input was peripheral blood. Receptors were obtained from a middle-aged woman with acute or convalescent COVID-19.

The chain uses TRBV7-8 and TRBJ2-6; a weak D match, TRBD2 (5 bases). Trimming cost V 3 bases and J 0 bases, with 9 bases left between them. The CDR3 spans 16 residues. CDR1 is SGHVS and CDR2 is FQNEAQ in the germline V gene. The CDR3: CASSLTTNSGANVLTF. CDR3 in DNA: TGTGCCAGCAGCTTGACTACTAACTCTGGGGCCAACGTCCTGACTTTC.

V usage is TRBV6-4 and J usage is TRBJ2-5, with 8 bases that match TRBD2. V lost 6 bases and J lost 1; bases outside the gene matches: 7. Germline-derived CDR1 and CDR2 are MRHNA and SNTAGT. The CDR3 has 15 amino acids. CDR3 coding DNA: TGTGCCAGCAGCCGAATAGCGGGGAGCCAAGAGACCCAGTACTTC. It codes for CASSRIAGSQETQYF.

The table lists this clone with a count of one. V and J are TRBV18 and TRBJ2-2, with TRBD1 as a possible D gene (5 bases). This CDR3 spans 16 amino acids. In germline, CDR1 is KGHSH, CDR2 LQKENI. V shed 2 bases and J shed 0 bases, with 10 bases lying between them. Here the CDR3 reads CASSPTATANTGELFF. The CDR3 coding sequence is TGTGCCAGCTCACCAACCGCGACAGCGAACACCGGGGAGCTGTTTTTT.

The V and J genes are TRBV11-2 and TRBJ1-5; 9 bases map to TRBD1. CDR1 and CDR2 (germline): SGHAT, FQNNGV. CDR3 length: 14 amino acids. V dropped 3 bases and J dropped 4; count of bases not matched to a gene: 1. CDR3 loop: CASSFGQGNQPQHF. As DNA, the CDR3 is TGTGCCAGCAGCTTTGGACAGGGGAATCAGCCCCAGCATTTT.

The chain has TRBV27 and TRBJ1-1; D is ambiguous. There are 14 residues in the CDR3. V dropped 1 base and J dropped 7 bases, with 13 bases sitting between them. Per germline, CDR1 MNHEY and CDR2 SMNVEV (reference sequence). The CDR3 protein is CASSLYDFSGEAFF. The DNA for the CDR3 is TGTGCCAGCAGTTTATATGACTTTTCCGGTGAAGCTTTCTTT.

V gene TRBV18 combines with J gene TRBJ1-1, with D uncertain. Per germline, CDR1 KGHSH and CDR2 LQKENI. V was clipped by 4 bases and J by 5 bases, with 8 bases between them. The CDR3 has 12 amino acids. This chain's CDR3 is CASSLRGTEAFF. The CDR3 nucleotides are TGTGCCAGCTCACTTCGCGGAACTGAAGCTTTCTTT.

The chain is built from TRBV28 and TRBJ2-7, with D perhaps matching TRBD2 (6 bases). Germline values: CDR1 MDHEN, CDR2 SYDVKM. The CDR3 spans 15 residues. V was trimmed by 6 bases and J by 2 bases, leaving 17 bases between them. The CDR3 nucleotides are TGTGCCAGCAGGGCGGGCGGGGCGGACCCCTACGAGCAGTACTTC. As protein: CASRAGGADPYEQYF.

The CDR3 coding sequence is TGTGCCTGGAGCAAGAGAGCCTCTAACTATGGCTACACCTTC. Its protein product is CAWSKRASNYGYTF. The rearrangement links TRBV30 to TRBJ1-2; D unresolved. The germline V gene encodes CDR1 GTSNPN and CDR2 SVGIG (reference sequence). V lost 3 bases to trimming and J lost 0 bases, with 11 bases between them. This CDR3 comprises 14 residues.

The CDR3 loop is CASSWSGGPYEQYF. Written as DNA, the CDR3 is TGTGCCAGCAGTTGGAGCGGGGGGCCCTACGAGCAGTACTTC. The rearrangement links TRBV27 to TRBJ2-7; 9 bases are a match to TRBD2. Germline-derived CDR1 and CDR2 are MNHEY and SMNVEV (reference sequence). Trimming removed 4 bases from V and 2 bases from J; junction bases left unmatched: 3. This CDR3 has 14 residues.